The 22 T cell receptor beta chains in this list originate from one sample, sequenced in a study of neurological immune-mediated disorders. TCRdb recomputed calls from the 5' RACE reads with MiXCR, one row per CDR3 protein. The repertoire holds 40,000 or so distinct CDR3 sequences, 2.5% seen once, with roughly 2.3% in the top ten. Material for sequencing was PBMCs. All receptors come from a man aged 50-59 years with multiple sclerosis.

This clonotype appeared many times. The chain recombines TRBV7-2 with TRBJ2-1; either TRBD1 or TRBD2 may supply D (5 bases each). CDR1 is SGHTA and CDR2 is FQGNSA in the germline V gene. The CDR3 is made up of 17 amino acids. V lost 5 bases to trimming and J lost 2 bases, with 19 bases between them. CDR3 region: CASSAQPPGRAYNEQFF. CDR3 nucleotides: TGTGCCAGCAGCGCCCAACCCCCGGGGCGGGCCTACAATGAGCAGTTCTTC.

This clonotype was seen many times. The V call is TRBV7-2, the J call TRBJ1-6, with 10 bases that match TRBD1. V lost 4 bases, J lost 9 bases, and 6 bases stayed unmatched. The CDR3 totals 15 residues. Germline V gene lookup returns CDR1 SGHTA and CDR2 FQGNSA. CDR3 coding DNA: TGTGCCAGCAGCTACCGACAGGGGGCCGGTTCACCCCTCCACTTT. Its protein is CASSYRQGAGSPLHF.

This clonotype has at least ten counts. The chain employs TRBV20-1 and TRBJ1-3; no firm D call. CDR1 is DFQATT, CDR2 SNEGSKA, per germline (reference sequence). The CDR3 extends over 11 amino acids. The V gene lost 3 bases and the J gene lost 4 bases, with 4 bases spanning the gap. In nucleotides, the CDR3 is TGCAGTGCTAGTGCAGGAAACACCATATATTTT. It is translated as CSASAGNTIYF.

Ten or more counts support this clonotype. J is TRBJ2-3 and V is TRBV20-1, with D uncertain. The CDR3 length is 14 residues. Germline CDR1 and CDR2: DFQATT and SNEGSKA (reference sequence). V was shortened by 4 bases and J by 5 bases, with 16 bases between the two germline ends. CDR3 sequence (DNA): TGCAGTGCTAATCATAGAGGCACGGGAGATACGCAGTATTTT. Translating gives CSANHRGTGDTQYF.

This clonotype showed up many times. The chain uses TRBV6-5 and TRBJ2-7; D may be TRBD2 (6 bases). CDR1 and CDR2 (germline): MNHEY, SVGAGI. This CDR3 has 15 amino acids. V lost 4 bases and J 0 bases, leaving 13 bases between the germline ends. The CDR3 is CASSSLGLSSYEQYF. The CDR3 coding sequence is TGTGCCAGCAGTTCCTTGGGACTTTCCTCCTACGAGCAGTACTTC.

At least ten counts were recorded for this clonotype. The J gene is TRBJ1-1, the V gene TRBV20-1; TRBD1 agrees at 8 bases. V trimming: 5 bases; J trimming: 5 bases; junction bases outside the gene matches: 7. The CDR3 contains 13 residues. CDR1 and CDR2 (germline): DFQATT, SNEGSKA (reference sequence). The CDR3 sequence is CSAFGQGGTEAFF. CDR3 coding DNA: TGCAGTGCTTTTGGACAGGGAGGGACTGAAGCTTTCTTT.

This clonotype was found many times. This rearrangement joins TRBV5-1 to TRBJ2-5; possibly TRBD2 for D (5 bases). The V end lost 0 bases, the J end lost 5 bases, and 14 bases lay between the germline ends. Germline V lookup: CDR1 SGHRS, CDR2 YFSETQ. The CDR3 runs to 15 residues. CDR3 sequence: CASSLAGGFGETQYF. For the CDR3, the DNA is TGCGCCAGCAGCTTGGCCGGAGGTTTCGGGGAGACCCAGTACTTC. Full variable domain (rest looked up from reference TRBV5-1 and TRBJ2-5): KAGVTQTPRYLIKTRGQQVTLSCSPISGHRSVSWYQQTPGQGLQFLFEYFSETQRNKGNFPGRFSGRQFSNSRSEMNVSTLELGDSALYLCASSLAGGFGETQYFGPGTRLLVL.

This clonotype occurred many times. This chain links TRBV24-1 with TRBJ1-2, with unresolved D. Trimming took off 0 bases at V and 2 bases at J, with 6 bases between the two ends. The CDR3 runs to 14 residues. Per germline, CDR1 KGHDR and CDR2 SFDVKD. CDR3 amino acids: CATSDLDGNYGYTF. Here the CDR3 DNA reads TGTGCCACCAGTGATTTGGACGGGAACTATGGCTACACCTTC.

This clonotype was recorded many times. The chain recombines TRBV15 with TRBJ1-1; D might be TRBD1 (6 bases). The CDR3 covers 14 residues. The V end lost 9 bases, the J end lost 5 bases, and 19 bases lay between the germline ends. From germline, CDR1 is LNHNV and CDR2 YYDKDF (reference sequence). DNA for the CDR3: TGTGCCACAAGGGACATACCGAACATGACTGAAGCTTTCTTT. This codes for CATRDIPNMTEAFF.

The chain carries TRBV27 and TRBJ1-1, with D possibly being TRBD1 (6 bases). Germline lookup yields CDR1 MNHEY and CDR2 SMNVEV (reference sequence). With 6 bases removed from V and 0 bases from J, the gap between germline ends came to 14 bases. The CDR3 runs 15 residues. The CDR3 coding sequence is TGTGCCAGCAGCCGAACCACAGGGTTGAACACTGAAGCTTTCTTT. This codes for CASSRTTGLNTEAFF.

This clonotype appeared many times. This chain joins TRBV3-1 and TRBJ2-1, with 11 nucleotides matching TRBD2. The CDR3 totals 20 residues. V shed 1 base and J 2 bases; nucleotides not matched to a gene: 13. Per the germline V gene, CDR1 is LGHDT and CDR2 is YNNKEL (reference sequence). The CDR3 is CASSQALAGGAPMTYNEQFF. In DNA form, the CDR3 reads TGTGCCAGCAGCCAAGCTCTAGCGGGGGGAGCCCCCATGACCTACAATGAGCAGTTCTTC.

At least ten counts were recorded for this clonotype. The rearrangement joins TRBV7-2 to TRBJ1-5; 7 bases are shared with TRBD1. CDR1 is SGHTA and CDR2 is FQGNSA in the germline V gene. V was clipped by 2 bases and J by 6 bases; unmatched bases: 10. CDR3 length equals 16 residues. The DNA of the CDR3 is TGTGCCAGCAGCTTAATTAAGGGGGCCGGGGGTCAGCCCCAGCATTTT. This sequence encodes CASSLIKGAGGQPQHF.

This clonotype was recorded many times. CDR3 coding DNA: TGTGCCAGCAGCTCGCCCAGGACCGCTAGAAATGGGGTTTATTCCTATGGCTACACCTTC. Amino acids: CASSSPRTARNGVYSYGYTF. The chain couples TRBV5-6 to TRBJ1-2, with unresolved D. The CDR3 extends over 20 amino acids. Between the trimmed V and J ends, which lost 3 bases and 4 bases, there was a span of 31 bases. Germline loops: CDR1 SGHDT, CDR2 YYEEEE.

There are many counts of this clonotype. The chain links TRBV7-2 to TRBJ1-3; possible D gene TRBD1, 5 bases. Germline V gene data show CDR1 as SGHTA and CDR2 as FQGNSA. The CDR3 has 16 residues. V lost 5 bases to trimming and J lost 0 bases, with 14 bases between them. CDR3 nucleotides: TGTGCCAGCAGCCCCCGCAGGGACGTCTCTGGAAACACCATATATTTT. It is translated as CASSPRRDVSGNTIYF.

At least ten counts were recorded for this clonotype. The chain is built from TRBV7-9 and TRBJ2-1; a weak D match, TRBD2 (6 bases). The ends were cut back, 2 bases at V and 7 bases at J, with 24 bases in the middle. Germline V gene data show CDR1 as SEHNR and CDR2 as FQNEAQ (reference sequence). The CDR3 runs to 18 residues. CDR3 protein: CASSLIRRAGLAGNEQFF. CDR3 nucleotides: TGTGCCAGCAGCTTAATTCGGAGAGCGGGCCTTGCAGGGAATGAGCAGTTCTTC.

This clonotype was recorded many times. The chain joins TRBV27 to TRBJ2-1, with 7 bases that match TRBD1. Unmatched junction bases numbered 10, after V lost 4 bases and J lost 4 bases. CDR1 is MNHEY and CDR2 is SMNVEV in the germline V gene (reference sequence). This CDR3 comprises 16 residues. CDR3: CASSSGPGQLYNEQFF. The DNA of the CDR3 is TGTGCCAGCAGTTCCGGGCCGGGACAGCTATACAATGAGCAGTTCTTC.

This clonotype was picked up many times. This chain links TRBV7-9 with TRBJ1-1; TRBD1 might be the D (6 bases). With 5 bases removed from V and 3 bases from J, the gap between germline ends came to 16 bases. CDR1 and CDR2 from the germline V gene are SEHNR and FQNEAQ (reference sequence). The CDR3 has 15 residues. This CDR3 reads CASSLPGVLDTEAFF. CDR3 DNA: TGTGCCAGCAGCCTCCCAGGGGTGTTGGACACTGAAGCTTTCTTT. The full variable domain, rest sourced from reference TRBV7-9 and TRBJ1-1, is DTGVSQNPRHKITKRGQNVTFRCDPISEHNRLYWYRQTLGQGPEFLTYFQNEAQLEKSRLLSDRFSAERPKGSFSTLEIQRTEQGDSAMYLCASSLPGVLDTEAFFGQGTRLTVV.

In its sample, this clonotype was seen many times. The rearrangement joins TRBV7-2 to TRBJ1-6; unclear D gene. Per the germline V gene, CDR1 is SGHTA and CDR2 is FQGNSA. V was pared by 0 bases and J by 10 bases, with 13 bases between. The CDR3 has 15 residues. The CDR3 bases are TGTGCCAGCAGCTTAGCCGTCGGAGTTCGGTCACCCCTCCACTTT. As protein: CASSLAVGVRSPLHF. Full variable domain (outside the CDR3, taken from reference TRBV7-2 and TRBJ1-6): GAGVSQSPSNKVTEKGKDVELRCDPISGHTALYWYRQSLGQGLEFLIYFQGNSAPDKSGLPSDRFSAERTGGSVSTLTIQRTQQEDSAVYLCASSLAVGVRSPLHFGNGTRLTVT.

This clonotype was found many times. The V call is TRBV7-8, the J call TRBJ2-2; D unclear. Germline V gene lookup returns CDR1 SGHVS and CDR2 FQNEAQ. The CDR3 sequence is 14 residues long. V gave up 2 bases and J gave up 7 bases, with 11 bases separating them. The CDR3 DNA follows: TGTGCCAGCAGCTTACTTTTCGAGGTCGGGGAGCTGTTTTTT. It yields the protein CASSLLFEVGELFF.

This clonotype appeared many times. This rearrangement joins TRBV2 to TRBJ2-2, with unresolved D. CDR1 SNHLY and CDR2 FYNNEI come from the germline V gene. The CDR3 length is 13 residues. V lost 6 bases and J lost 5, with 10 bases in between. CDR3 DNA sequence: TGTGCCAGCAGGATAATGGATACCGGGGAGCTGTTTTTT. Translation gives CASRIMDTGELFF.

This clonotype was seen many times. This sequence joins TRBV20-1 and TRBJ2-3; D is uncertain. The germline V and J ends were trimmed by 0 bases and 2 bases, with 21 bases remaining between them. The CDR3 has 18 amino acids. CDR1 is DFQATT and CDR2 is SNEGSKA in the germline V gene (reference sequence). The CDR3 coding sequence is TGCAGTGCTAGAGAGTCGGGCCCAACCTTCATCTTCACAGATACGCAGTATTTT. Encoded protein: CSARESGPTFIFTDTQYF.

This clonotype was picked up many times. The V call is TRBV9, the J call TRBJ1-1; perhaps TRBD1 as D (5 bases). CDR3 size: 15 residues. Germline CDR1 SGDLS, CDR2 YYNGEE. V was shortened by 0 bases and J by 4 bases, with 13 bases between the two germline ends. The CDR3 loop is CASSVGPGGVTEAFF. The DNA for the CDR3 is TGTGCCAGCAGCGTAGGACCGGGAGGGGTCACTGAAGCTTTCTTT.